The 10 T cell receptor beta chains in this list originate from one sample, sequenced in a study of blood T cell repertoires in COVID-19. Clones were sequenced by immunoSEQ multiplex PCR, and TCRdb holds only the in-frame ones, with some missing. The repertoire holds 170,000 or so clones, with 90% as singletons. Sample: peripheral blood. These receptor sequences come from a man aged 45-60 years with acute or convalescent COVID-19.

Notes on this clone: The same CDR3 arises from other DNA sequences in this sample as well. J is TRBJ2-5 and V is TRBV6-5; TRBD1 is a possible D gene (5 bases). Germline V gene data show CDR1 as MNHEY and CDR2 as SVGAGI. The CDR3 is 15 residues long. V was shortened by 2 bases and J by 0 bases, with 10 bases between the two germline ends. CDR3 amino acids: CASSYLQGYQETQYF. The CDR3 region has the DNA TGTGCCAGCAGTTACCTCCAGGGATACCAAGAGACCCAGTACTTC.

The chain couples TRBV15 to TRBJ2-3, with a tentative D call TRBD2 (6 bases). Deletions cut 5 bases from V and 3 bases from J, with 15 bases between. The CDR3 has 15 residues. Germline CDR1 and CDR2: LNHNV and YYDKDF (reference sequence). In nucleotides, the CDR3 is TGTGCCACCAGCCCTCGGCAGGGAGGTACAGATACGCAGTATTTT. It yields the protein CATSPRQGGTDTQYF. The whole variable domain, remainder taken from reference TRBV15 and TRBJ2-3, is DAMVIQNPRYQVTQFGKPVTLSCSQTLNHNVMYWYQQKSSQAPKLLFHYYDKDFNNEADTPDNFQSRRPNTSFCFLDIRSPGLGDTAMYLCATSPRQGGTDTQYFGPGTRLTVL.

The chain combines TRBV2 with TRBJ2-6; perhaps TRBD2 as D (5 bases). Trimming cost V 6 bases and J 0 bases, with 9 bases left between them. Germline CDR1 SNHLY, CDR2 FYNNEI. This CDR3 comprises 15 residues. CDR3 coding DNA: TGTGCCAGCAGGGAGGTTAACTCTGGGGCCAACGTCCTGACTTTC. As protein: CASREVNSGANVLTF.

The chain has TRBV4-2 and TRBJ2-3; 9 nucleotides align to TRBD1. Germline V gene lookup returns CDR1 LGHNA and CDR2 YNFKEQ. Trimming removed 6 bases from V and 1 base from J; junction bases left unmatched: 2. The CDR3 consists of 14 residues. The CDR3 region has the DNA TGTGCCAGCAGGGACAGGGGTCGCACAGATACGCAGTATTTT. As protein: CASRDRGRTDTQYF.

The chain links TRBV11-2 to TRBJ2-6; D is undetermined. CDR3 length equals 17 residues. Germline lookup yields CDR1 SGHAT and CDR2 FQNNGV. Trimming shortened V by 2 bases and J by 3 bases, and 14 bases separated the two germline ends. CDR3 sequence: CASSLTPSVGGANVLTF. The CDR3 DNA is TGTGCCAGCAGCTTAACCCCTTCCGTCGGTGGGGCCAACGTCCTGACTTTC.

The chain uses TRBV5-1 and TRBJ1-3; D is unclear. This CDR3 has 16 residues. Trimming cost V 2 bases and J 0 bases, with 12 bases left between them. Germline V gives CDR1 SGHRS, CDR2 YFSETQ. CDR3 DNA sequence: TGCGCCAGCAGCTTCGTCGGTCAGGACTCTGGAAACACCATATATTTT. Its protein is CASSFVGQDSGNTIYF. The variable domain in full, with the rest retrieved from reference TRBV5-1 and TRBJ1-3, is KAGVTQTPRYLIKTRGQQVTLSCSPISGHRSVSWYQQTPGQGLQFLFEYFSETQRNKGNFPGRFSGRQFSNSRSEMNVSTLELGDSALYLCASSFVGQDSGNTIYFGEGSWLTVV.

Concerning this clone: The sample contains more than one DNA sequence encoding this CDR3. The chain uses TRBV19 and TRBJ1-5; TRBD1 aligns across 10 bases. V lost 6 bases, J lost 2 bases, and 1 base stayed unmatched. The germline gives CDR1 LNHDA, CDR2 SQIVND (reference sequence). The CDR3 totals 14 residues. The CDR3 region is CASSGQGGNQPQHF. CDR3 nucleotide sequence: TGTGCCAGTAGCGGACAGGGGGGCAATCAGCCCCAGCATTTT.

This chain connects TRBV10-3 to TRBJ1-2; D remains unclear. The germline V and J ends were trimmed by 3 bases and 0 bases, with 8 bases remaining between them. Germline V gene data show CDR1 as ENHRY and CDR2 as SYGVKD. This CDR3 is 14 amino acids long. The CDR3 spells CAISDSWANYGYTF. The CDR3 nucleotides read TGTGCCATCAGTGATAGCTGGGCTAACTATGGCTACACCTTC.

The gene calls are TRBV28 and TRBJ2-3, with TRBD1 identical over 7 bases. Per germline, CDR1 MDHEN and CDR2 SYDVKM. With 3 bases clipped from V and 8 bases from J, the junction kept 5 bases outside the gene matches. The CDR3 has 13 amino acids. The CDR3 loop is CASSFPDRITQYF. The CDR3 region has the DNA TGTGCCAGCAGTTTCCCGGACAGGATTACGCAGTATTTT.

The J gene is TRBJ2-3, the V gene TRBV7-9, with 9 bases that match TRBD2. The CDR3 consists of 15 residues. The V gene end was trimmed by 7 bases and the J gene end by 6 bases; junction bases not matched to a gene: 11. Germline assignment: CDR1 SEHNR and CDR2 FQNEAQ (reference sequence). The CDR3 protein is CASTLGSGGWDTQYF. CDR3 coding DNA: TGTGCCAGCACACTAGGCAGCGGGGGGTGGGATACGCAGTATTTT. Based on the CDR3 plus reference TRBV7-9 and TRBJ2-3, the full variable domain is DTGVSQNPRHKITKRGQNVTFRCDPISEHNRLYWYRQTLGQGPEFLTYFQNEAQLEKSRLLSDRFSAERPKGSFSTLEIQRTEQGDSAMYLCASTLGSGGWDTQYFGPGTRLTVL.